This T cell receptor beta chain was obtained from a study of T cell responses to AZD1222 COVID-19 vaccine. The data were produced by immunoSEQ multiplex PCR, yet TCRdb's version contains in-frame clones alone and is incomplete. The sample contains around 140,000 clones, more than 85% of which appear only once. As to this clone: Its antigen is unknown.

Study-wide results and caveats: Donors were chiefly white British, with a greater number of females, and clonal diversity was perhaps underestimated. The number of AZD1222 recipients seropositive at baseline was only five to seven. Only after the peak T cell response were repertoires sampled.

V was shortened by 0 bases and J by 14 bases, with 13 bases between the two germline ends. The length of the CDR3 is 11 residues. In germline, CDR1 is DFQATT, CDR2 SNEGSKA (reference sequence). The source material was peripheral blood, sampled on day 0 of AZD1222 vaccination. The chain couples TRBV20-1 to TRBJ1-1; unclear D gene. The sequence derives from an adult in good health. CDR3 residues: CSARDGAVEFF. CDR3 DNA sequence: TGCAGTGCTAGAGATGGCGCAGTAGAATTCTTT.